The rows below give T cell receptor beta chains drawn from one sample of a study of patients and donors after allogeneic stem cell transplantation. TCRdb fed the RT-PCR reads into MiXCR, producing one record per CDR3 protein. This table has fewer than 180,000 distinct CDR3 sequences, approximately 40% appearing once. The sequenced material came from blood, either unsorted or a sorted T cell fraction (not recorded which). The receptor set was obtained from a human donor who was either an allogeneic HSCT recipient or a stem cell or donor lymphocyte infusion donor (not recorded which). It is not recorded whose cells these are; they may come from a transplant donor. Each CDR3 is given with its conserved first and last residue. D genes are given only for firm matches. Expanded clones get a size class; other rows say once, few or many, or leave the size out.

>NA|TRBJ1-1|TRBV7-8|few
CASSTPSQGNTEAFF
TGTGCCAGCTCCACACCATCACAGGGGAACACTGAAGCTTTCTTT
>NA|TRBJ1-2|TRBV5-1|NA
CASSLPTGPRNYGYTF
TGCGCCAGCAGCTTACCAACCGGGCCTCGTAACTATGGCTACACCTTC
>NA|TRBJ1-3|TRBV4-3|NA
CASSLEGTTGNTIYF
TGCGCCAGCAGCCTCGAGGGGACAACTGGAAACACCATATATTTT
>NA|TRBJ2-2|TRBV4-2|few
CASSQDRSNTGELFF
TGTGCCAGCAGCCAAGACAGGTCGAACACCGGGGAGCTGTTTTTT
>NA|TRBJ2-1|TRBV5-1|NA
CASSFVLPSYNEQFF
TGCGCCAGCAGCTTTGTTCTCCCCTCCTACAATGAGCAGTTCTTC
>NA|TRBJ1-5|TRBV4-3|few
CASSQELGTRPQHF
TGCGCCAGCAGCCAAGAACTCGGGACGAGGCCCCAGCATTTT
>NA|TRBJ2-2|TRBV20-1|NA
CSARNVGGELFF
TGCAGTGCTAGGAACGTGGGGGGGGAGCTGTTTTTT
>NA|TRBJ2-1|TRBV20-1|NA
CSAKTTNYNEQFF
TGCAGTGCTAAGACTACTAACTACAATGAGCAGTTCTTC
>NA|TRBJ2-5|TRBV27|many
CASSLRTPGPQYF
TGTGCCAGCAGTTTACGGACCCCAGGTCCCCAGTACTTC
>NA|TRBJ1-1|TRBV9|NA
CASSVASSPREAFF
TGTGCCAGCAGCGTAGCTAGCAGCCCGCGTGAAGCTTTCTTT
>NA|TRBJ1-1|TRBV20-1|few
CSARERGMNTEAFF
TGCAGTGCTAGAGAGAGGGGGATGAACACTGAAGCTTTCTTT
>NA|TRBJ1-3|TRBV10-2|NA
CASSETDSGNTIYF
TGCGCCAGCAGTGAGACCGACTCTGGAAACACCATATATTTT
>NA|TRBJ1-2|TRBV11-2|NA
CASSLERAYGYTF
TGTGCCAGCAGCTTAGAGCGGGCCTATGGCTACACCTTC
>NA|TRBJ2-3|TRBV7-3|NA
CASSLGPPTDTQYF
TGTGCCAGCAGCTTAGGTCCTCCCACAGATACGCAGTATTTT
>NA|TRBJ2-1|TRBV7-2|NA
CASSSFGRLSSYNEQFF
TGTGCCAGCAGCTCCTTCGGCCGCCTGAGCTCCTACAATGAGCAGTTCTTC
>NA|TRBJ1-1|TRBV5-1|NA
CASSRTGTLENTEAFF
TGCGCCAGCAGCCGTACCGGGACCCTAGAGAACACTGAAGCTTTCTTT
>TRBD2|TRBJ2-5|TRBV3-1|few
CASSQASGGFETQYF
TGTGCCAGCAGCCAAGCGTCCGGGGGGTTCGAGACCCAGTACTTC
>NA|TRBJ1-5|TRBV28|NA
CASSSGLQPQHF
TGTGCCAGCAGTTCAGGGCTACAGCCCCAGCATTTT
>NA|TRBJ1-1|TRBV7-9|NA
CASSPETGRAYTEAFF
TGTGCCAGCAGCCCGGAGACAGGTCGGGCCTACACTGAAGCTTTCTTT
>TRBD1|TRBJ1-1|TRBV14|NA
CASSHGRGTEAFF
TGTGCCAGCAGCCACGGCAGGGGGACTGAAGCTTTCTTT
>TRBD1|TRBJ2-3|TRBV6-5|NA
CASSNPHRGSRTDTQYF
TGTGCCAGCTCAAACCCCCACAGGGGAAGCCGCACAGATACGCAGTATTTT
>NA|TRBJ1-1|TRBV5-5|few
CASSLVIAGTEAFF
TGTGCCAGCAGCTTGGTTATTGCGGGCACTGAAGCTTTCTTT
>NA|TRBJ1-6|TRBV7-6|NA
CASSLGYNSPLHF
TGTGCCAGCAGCTTAGGCTATAATTCACCCCTCCACTTT
>TRBD2|TRBJ2-1|TRBV14|NA
CASSRTSPFDEQFF
TGTGCCAGCAGCCGGACTAGCCCATTTGATGAGCAGTTCTTC
>NA|TRBJ1-4|TRBV12-3/TRBV12-4|few
CASTRYGGHDEKLFF
TGTGCCAGCACTAGGTATGGGGGGCACGATGAAAAACTGTTTTTT
>NA|TRBJ2-5|TRBV20-1|once
CSVPGREETQYF
TGCAGTGTTCCGGGACGAGAGGAGACCCAGTACTTC
>NA|TRBJ1-1|TRBV13|NA
CASSLVQGIDEAFF
TGTGCCAGCAGCTTGGTCCAGGGAATTGATGAAGCTTTCTTT
>TRBD2|TRBJ2-3|TRBV4-3|NA
CASSQSSGGASDTQYF
TGCGCCAGCAGCCAAAGTAGCGGGGGGGCCTCAGATACGCAGTATTTT
>NA|TRBJ1-1|TRBV27|few
CASSFLEARVAFF
TGTGCCAGCAGTTTCCTAGAGGCGCGGGTAGCTTTCTTT
>TRBD2|TRBJ2-1|TRBV6-5|NA
CASSYSGASGGARYEQFF
TGTGCCAGCAGTTACTCCGGCGCCAGCGGGGGGGCCAGGTATGAGCAGTTCTTC
>NA|TRBJ2-7|TRBV5-1|NA
CASSLGDGYEQYF
TGCGCCAGCAGCTTGGGGGACGGCTACGAGCAGTACTTC
>NA|TRBJ2-1|TRBV10-3|NA
CAIALPGEQFF
TGTGCCATCGCCCTCCCGGGTGAGCAGTTCTTC
>NA|TRBJ1-2|TRBV6-6|NA
CASSYSTQRTYGYTF
TGTGCCAGCAGTTACTCGACCCAGCGGACTTATGGCTACACCTTC
>TRBD2|TRBJ2-3|TRBV7-2|NA
CASSSQSSGGASDTQYF
TGTGCCAGCAGCTCCCAGTCTAGCGGGGGGGCTTCAGATACGCAGTATTTT
>TRBD1|TRBJ2-2|TRBV2|NA
CASSGGTGTGELFF
TGTGCCAGCAGTGGGGGGACAGGCACCGGGGAGCTGTTTTTT
>TRBD1|TRBJ2-7|TRBV20-1|NA
CSASPGQGAHEQYF
TGCAGTGCTTCACCGGGACAGGGGGCCCACGAGCAGTACTTC
>NA|TRBJ2-7|TRBV28|few
CAFGTAPYEQYF
TGTGCCTTTGGGACGGCACCCTACGAGCAGTACTTC
>TRBD1|TRBJ1-6|TRBV12-3/TRBV12-4|many
CASRKKQGAQDSPLHF
TGTGCCAGCAGAAAAAAACAGGGGGCGCAGGATTCACCCCTCCACTTT
>TRBD2|TRBJ2-7|TRBV12-3/TRBV12-4|few
CASSFSGGASEQYF
TGTGCCAGCAGTTTTAGCGGGGGGGCGAGCGAGCAGTACTTC
>NA|TRBJ2-3|TRBV25-1|NA
CASTDGLPDTQYF
TGTGCCAGCACCGACGGCCTACCAGATACGCAGTATTTT
>NA|TRBJ2-4|TRBV27|few
CASSLMAPPGVGAKNIQYF
TGTGCCAGCAGTTTAATGGCCCCCCCAGGGGTTGGAGCCAAAAACATTCAGTACTTC
>NA|TRBJ1-3|TRBV6-5|many
CASSTGNTIYF
TGTGCCAGCAGCACGGGAAACACCATATATTTT
>NA|TRBJ1-3|TRBV6-6|few
CASSSFREQVSYTIYF
TGTGCCAGCAGTTCTTTCCGGGAGCAAGTTAGTTACACCATATATTTT
>NA|TRBJ2-3|TRBV14|NA
CASSQGAGITDTQYF
TGTGCCAGCAGCCAGGGGGCAGGGATCACAGATACGCAGTATTTT
>NA|TRBJ1-1|TRBV6-6|NA
CASSYQVGSNTEAFF
TGTGCCAGCAGTTACCAAGTAGGCTCCAACACTGAAGCTTTCTTT
>TRBD1|TRBJ1-2|TRBV3-1|few
CASSQKDRGIYGYTF
TGTGCCAGCAGCCAAAAGGACAGGGGTATCTATGGCTACACCTTC
>TRBD1|TRBJ1-2|TRBV24-1|NA
CATSGSRDRGSGYTF
TGTGCCACCAGTGGCTCCCGGGACAGGGGCAGCGGCTACACCTTC
>TRBD1|TRBJ1-6|TRBV6-2/TRBV6-3|NA
CASSYDQDRESSYNSPLHF
TGTGCCAGCAGTTATGATCAAGACAGGGAAAGCTCCTATAATTCACCCCTCCACTTT
>NA|TRBJ2-7|TRBV6-2/TRBV6-3|NA
CASSYRIPYEQYF
TGTGCCAGCAGTTACAGGATCCCCTACGAGCAGTACTTC
>NA|TRBJ2-3|TRBV24-1|few
CATSDFRGFTDTQYF
TGTGCCACCAGCGACTTCAGGGGTTTCACAGATACGCAGTATTTT
>NA|TRBJ2-1|TRBV6-5|NA
CASSYAGLQENEQFF
TGTGCCAGCAGTTACGCGGGCCTTCAGGAGAATGAGCAGTTCTTC
>TRBD1|TRBJ1-3|TRBV9|few
CASSSRGQGGNTIYF
TGTGCCAGCAGCTCCCGTGGACAGGGAGGAAACACCATATATTTT